This TCR beta chain comes out of a study of T cells expressing NK-cell markers. Background on the study: The study drew TCR beta repertoires from sorted CD3+CD56+NKG2C+, CD3+CD56+NKG2C- and CD3+CD56-NKG2C+ T cells.

TCRdb reanalyzed the 5' RACE reads, giving one entry per CDR3 protein sequence and no DNA. Here the sample table reports fewer than 550,000 distinct CDR3 sequences. Study-wide points: The CD3+CD56-NKG2C+ fraction of several donors was likewise dominated by these clonotypes.

Comment on this clonotype: The antigen is unknown.

CDR1 and CDR2 (germline): LNHDA, SQIVND (reference sequence). There are 14 residues in the CDR3. The sequenced material came from blood T cells: a sorted CD56 or NKG2C T cell subset, CD4+ or CD8+ T cells, or bulk PBMC T cells (not recorded which). The clonotype comes from a woman aged 45-65 years in good health. The gene calls are TRBV19 and TRBJ2-5. Here the CDR3 reads CASTSSRRGETQYF.